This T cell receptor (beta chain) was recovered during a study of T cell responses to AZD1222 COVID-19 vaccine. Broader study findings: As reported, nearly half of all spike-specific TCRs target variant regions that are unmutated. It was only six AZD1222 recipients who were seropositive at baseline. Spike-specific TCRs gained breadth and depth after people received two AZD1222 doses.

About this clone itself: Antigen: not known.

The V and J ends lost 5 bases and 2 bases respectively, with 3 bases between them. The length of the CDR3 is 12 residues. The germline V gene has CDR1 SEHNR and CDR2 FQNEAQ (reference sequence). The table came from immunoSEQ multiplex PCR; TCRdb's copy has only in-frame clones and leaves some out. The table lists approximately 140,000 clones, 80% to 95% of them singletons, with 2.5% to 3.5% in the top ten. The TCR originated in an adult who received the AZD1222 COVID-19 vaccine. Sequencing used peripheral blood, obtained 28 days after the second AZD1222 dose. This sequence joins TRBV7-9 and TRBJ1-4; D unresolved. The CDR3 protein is CASSLTNEKLFF. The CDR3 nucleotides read TGTGCCAGCAGCCTCACTAATGAAAAACTGTTTTTT.